This T cell receptor (beta chain) was captured in a study of CD8+ T cells in alopecia areata. Turning to the study itself: The investigators scored severity in treated patients by the percentage of affected scalp area.

As to treatment: oral pan-JAK inhibitor, 5-10 mg twice daily. Once RNA had been extracted, it was reverse transcribed into cDNA to act as the sequencing template. Profiled with immunoSEQ multiplex PCR; TCRdb holds only in-frame clones, not every one. The sample shows approximately 170,000 clones, more than 55% of them seen only once. The CDR3 is 16 residues long. J lost 2 bases, V lost 1 base, and 2 bases had no gene match. Germline V gene data show CDR1 as SQVTM and CDR2 as ANQGSEA. This clone was found a few times. The clonotype was recovered from a human donor with alopecia areata. This chain uses TRBV29-1 with TRBJ2-6; 10 bases agree with TRBD1. Sequenced material: CD4+ T cells sorted from blood, taken at week 4, from a patient treated with tofacitinib. The chain's CDR3 is CSVEAGTGAGANVLTF. In DNA form, the CDR3 reads TGCAGCGTTGAAGCGGGGACAGGGGCTGGGGCCAACGTCCTGACTTTC.